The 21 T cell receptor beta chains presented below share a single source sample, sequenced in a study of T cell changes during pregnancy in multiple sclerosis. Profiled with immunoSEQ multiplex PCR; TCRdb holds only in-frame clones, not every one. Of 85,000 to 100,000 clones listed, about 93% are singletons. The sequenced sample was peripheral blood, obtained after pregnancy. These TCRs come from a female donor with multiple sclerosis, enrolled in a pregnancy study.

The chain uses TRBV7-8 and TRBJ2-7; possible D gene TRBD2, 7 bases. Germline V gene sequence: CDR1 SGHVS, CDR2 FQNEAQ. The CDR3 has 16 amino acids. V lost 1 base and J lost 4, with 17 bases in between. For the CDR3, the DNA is TGTGCCAGCAGCTTAGTCAGTGACAGGCGGGGGTACGAGCAGTACTTC. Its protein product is CASSLVSDRRGYEQYF.

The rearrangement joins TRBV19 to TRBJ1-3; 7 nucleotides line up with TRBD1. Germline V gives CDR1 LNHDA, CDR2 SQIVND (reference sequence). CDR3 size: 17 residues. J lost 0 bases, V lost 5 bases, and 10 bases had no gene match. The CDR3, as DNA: TGTGCCAGTAGTCGCCCCGGGGACAGCAGCTCTGGAAACACCATATATTTT. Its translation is CASSRPGDSSSGNTIYF.

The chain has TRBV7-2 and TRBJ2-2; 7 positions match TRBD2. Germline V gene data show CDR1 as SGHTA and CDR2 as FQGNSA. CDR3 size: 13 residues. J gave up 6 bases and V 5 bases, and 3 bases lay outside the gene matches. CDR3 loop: CASSPSGAGELFF. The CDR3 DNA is TGTGCCAGCAGCCCCAGCGGGGCCGGGGAGCTGTTTTTT.

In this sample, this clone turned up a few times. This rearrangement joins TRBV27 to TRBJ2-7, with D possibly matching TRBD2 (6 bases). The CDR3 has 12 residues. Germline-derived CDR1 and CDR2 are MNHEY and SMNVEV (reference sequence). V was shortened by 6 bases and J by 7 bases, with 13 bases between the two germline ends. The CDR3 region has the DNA TGTGCCAGCAGCCCCCGGGCGGGGGAGCAGTACTTC. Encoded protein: CASSPRAGEQYF.

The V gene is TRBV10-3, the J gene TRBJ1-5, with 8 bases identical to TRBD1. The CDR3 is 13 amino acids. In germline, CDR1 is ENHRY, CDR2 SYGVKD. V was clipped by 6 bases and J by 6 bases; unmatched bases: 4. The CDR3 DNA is TGTGCCATCAGGCAGGGGGCAGGTCAGCCCCAGCATTTT. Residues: CAIRQGAGQPQHF.

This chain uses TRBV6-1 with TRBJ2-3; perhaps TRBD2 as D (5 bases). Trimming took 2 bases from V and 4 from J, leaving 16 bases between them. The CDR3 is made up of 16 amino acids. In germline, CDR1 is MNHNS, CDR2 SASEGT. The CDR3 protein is CASSEIRDYPADTQYF. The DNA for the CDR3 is TGTGCCAGCAGTGAAATCAGAGACTATCCGGCAGATACGCAGTATTTT.

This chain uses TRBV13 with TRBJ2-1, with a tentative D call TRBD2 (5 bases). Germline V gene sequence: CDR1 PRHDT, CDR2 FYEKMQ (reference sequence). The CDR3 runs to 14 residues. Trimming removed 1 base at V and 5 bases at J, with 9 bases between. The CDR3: CASSLVEGDNEQFF. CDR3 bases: TGTGCCAGCAGCTTAGTTGAGGGAGACAATGAGCAGTTCTTC.

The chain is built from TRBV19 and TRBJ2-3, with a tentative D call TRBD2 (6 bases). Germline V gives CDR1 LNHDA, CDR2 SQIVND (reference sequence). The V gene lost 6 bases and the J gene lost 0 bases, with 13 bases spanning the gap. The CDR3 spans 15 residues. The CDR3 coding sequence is TGTGCCAGTAGAAGGACTATAGGCAGCACAGATACGCAGTATTTT. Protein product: CASRRTIGSTDTQYF. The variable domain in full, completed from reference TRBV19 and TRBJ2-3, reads DGGITQSPKYLFRKEGQNVTLSCEQNLNHDAMYWYRQDPGQGLRLIYYSQIVNDFQKGDIAEGYSVSREKKESFPLTVTSAQKNPTAFYLCASRRTIGSTDTQYFGPGTRLTVL.

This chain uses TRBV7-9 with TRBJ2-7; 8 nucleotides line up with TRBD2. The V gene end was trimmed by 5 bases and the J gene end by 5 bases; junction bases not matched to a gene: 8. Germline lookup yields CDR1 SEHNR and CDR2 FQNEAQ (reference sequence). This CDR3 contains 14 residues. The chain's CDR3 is CASSAGGAGNEQYF. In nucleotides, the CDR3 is TGTGCCAGCAGCGCCGGGGGGGCTGGCAACGAGCAGTACTTC.

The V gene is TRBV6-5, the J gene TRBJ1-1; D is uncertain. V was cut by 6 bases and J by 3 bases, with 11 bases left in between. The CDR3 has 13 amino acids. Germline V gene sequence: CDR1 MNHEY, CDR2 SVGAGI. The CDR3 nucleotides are TGTGCCAGCAGCGCGGGCTGGGACACTGAAGCTTTCTTT. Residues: CASSAGWDTEAFF.

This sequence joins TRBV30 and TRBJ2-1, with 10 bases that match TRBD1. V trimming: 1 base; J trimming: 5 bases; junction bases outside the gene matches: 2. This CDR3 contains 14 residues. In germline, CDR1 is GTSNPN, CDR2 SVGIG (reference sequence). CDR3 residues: CAWSGGTGDNEQFF. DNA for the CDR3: TGTGCCTGGAGTGGGGGGACAGGGGACAATGAGCAGTTCTTC.

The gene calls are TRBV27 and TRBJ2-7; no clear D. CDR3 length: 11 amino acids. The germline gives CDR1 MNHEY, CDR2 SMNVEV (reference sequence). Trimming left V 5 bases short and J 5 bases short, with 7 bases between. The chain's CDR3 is CASSRGDEQYF. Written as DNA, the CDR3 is TGTGCCAGCAGTCGCGGAGACGAGCAGTACTTC.

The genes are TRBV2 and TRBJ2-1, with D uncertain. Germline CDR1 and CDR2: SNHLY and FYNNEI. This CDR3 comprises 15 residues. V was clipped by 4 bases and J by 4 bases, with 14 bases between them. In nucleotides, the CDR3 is TGTGCCAGCAGTGGCTTTTCAGGCCTTTACAATGAGCAGTTCTTC. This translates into CASSGFSGLYNEQFF.

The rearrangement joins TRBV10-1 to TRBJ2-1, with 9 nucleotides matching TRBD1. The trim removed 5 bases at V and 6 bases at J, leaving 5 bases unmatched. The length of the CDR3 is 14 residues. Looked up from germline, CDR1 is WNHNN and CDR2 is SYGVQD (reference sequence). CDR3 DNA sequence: TGCGCCAGCAGTCCGGGACAGGGTCCCAATGAGCAGTTCTTC. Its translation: CASSPGQGPNEQFF.

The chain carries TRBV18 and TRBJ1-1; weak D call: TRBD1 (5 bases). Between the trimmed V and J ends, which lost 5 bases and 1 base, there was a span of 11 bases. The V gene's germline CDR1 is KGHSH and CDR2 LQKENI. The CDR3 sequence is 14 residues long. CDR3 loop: CASSFGQGNTEAFF. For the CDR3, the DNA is TGTGCCAGCTCATTTGGTCAGGGGAACACTGAAGCTTTCTTT.

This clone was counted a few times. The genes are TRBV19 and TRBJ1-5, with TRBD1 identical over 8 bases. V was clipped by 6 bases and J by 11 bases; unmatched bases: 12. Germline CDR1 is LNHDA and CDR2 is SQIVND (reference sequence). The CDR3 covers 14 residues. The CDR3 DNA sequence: TGTGCCAGTAGGGTGGACAGGGTGGGTGGAACCCAGCATTTT. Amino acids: CASRVDRVGGTQHF.

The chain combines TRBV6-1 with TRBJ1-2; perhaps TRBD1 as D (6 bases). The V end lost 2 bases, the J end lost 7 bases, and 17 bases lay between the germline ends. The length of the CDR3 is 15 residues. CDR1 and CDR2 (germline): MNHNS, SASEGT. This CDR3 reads CASSESPQGRRGYTF. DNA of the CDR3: TGTGCCAGCAGTGAATCCCCCCAGGGGCGTCGTGGCTACACCTTC.

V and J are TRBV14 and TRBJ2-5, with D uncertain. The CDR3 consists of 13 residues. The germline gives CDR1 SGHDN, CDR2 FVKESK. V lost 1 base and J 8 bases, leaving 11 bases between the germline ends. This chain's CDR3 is CASSQVLQATQYF. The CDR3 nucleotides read TGTGCCAGCAGCCAAGTGCTCCAGGCAACCCAGTACTTC.

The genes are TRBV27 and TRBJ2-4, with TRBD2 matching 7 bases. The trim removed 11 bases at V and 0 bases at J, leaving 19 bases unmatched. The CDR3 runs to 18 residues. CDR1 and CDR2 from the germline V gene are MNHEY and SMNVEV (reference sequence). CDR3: CASALASGGYLAKNIQYF. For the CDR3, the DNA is TGTGCCTCAGCGTTAGCTAGCGGCGGTTATCTAGCCAAAAACATTCAGTACTTC.

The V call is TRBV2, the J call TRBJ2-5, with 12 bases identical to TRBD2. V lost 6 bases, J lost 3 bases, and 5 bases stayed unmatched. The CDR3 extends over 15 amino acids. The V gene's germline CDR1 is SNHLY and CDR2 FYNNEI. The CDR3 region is CASRGTSGRKETQYF. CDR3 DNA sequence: TGTGCCAGCAGGGGGACTAGCGGGCGGAAAGAGACCCAGTACTTC.

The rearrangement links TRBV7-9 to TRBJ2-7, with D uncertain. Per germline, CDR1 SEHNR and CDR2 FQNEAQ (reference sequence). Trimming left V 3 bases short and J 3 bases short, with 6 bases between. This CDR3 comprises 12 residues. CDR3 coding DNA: TGTGCCAGCAGCTTTTTCGGCTACGAGCAGTACTTC. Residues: CASSFFGYEQYF.